A single T cell receptor beta chain is shown here with its context. Sequencing used immunoSEQ multiplex PCR; TCRdb keeps in-frame clones, though not all of them. The sample holds a few hundred thousand clones; about 86% are singletons and the top ten take 10%. These data belong to a study of blood T cell repertoires in COVID-19. Study background: COVID-19 samples, acute and convalescent, were from the United States, Italy and Spain.

This CDR3 spans 14 amino acids. The trim removed 5 bases at V and 8 bases at J, leaving 10 bases unmatched. CDR1 is SGHVS and CDR2 is FQNEAQ in the germline V gene. The genes are TRBV7-8 and TRBJ1-2, with TRBD1 matching over 8 bases. This receptor was taken from a woman aged 45-65 years with COVID-19, enrolled during active disease. Sequenced input: peripheral blood. DNA of the CDR3: TGTGCCAGCAGCGCCCCGACAGGGGATGGAGGCTACACCTTC. Residues: CASSAPTGDGGYTF.